The 29 T cell receptor beta chains reported below all come from one sample, sequenced in a study of T cells in Graves' hyperthyroidism and ophthalmopathy. Amplification of TCR beta CDR3 regions was performed using RNA transcripts as template. The HTBI primer set was used in a first-round RT-PCR of the TCR CDR3. TCRdb reprocessed the multiplex PCR reads with MiXCR, giving one entry per CDR3 protein. The repertoire holds hundreds of thousands of distinct CDR3 sequences, with 20% as singletons. Input material: blood. These receptor sequences come from a man aged 30 to 39 with Graves' ophthalmopathy.

This rearrangement joins TRBV28 to TRBJ2-6; 10 bases fit TRBD1. Germline values: CDR1 MDHEN, CDR2 SYDVKM. V gave up 6 bases and J gave up 2 bases; unmatched junction bases: 13. This CDR3 spans 19 amino acids. Here the CDR3 DNA reads TGTGCCAGCAGCCCTCCGGGACAGGGGCTTCACCCTGGGGCCAACGTCCTGACTTTC. Its translation is CASSPPGQGLHPGANVLTF.

This chain links TRBV20-1 with TRBJ2-1; D is uncertain. V dropped 3 bases and J dropped 6 bases, with 9 bases sitting between them. The CDR3 loop spans 12 amino acids. The germline gives CDR1 DFQATT, CDR2 SNEGSKA (reference sequence). CDR3: CSARGTFNEQFF. CDR3 DNA sequence: TGCAGTGCTAGGGGTACTTTCAATGAGCAGTTCTTC.

There are a few counts of this clonotype. The genes are TRBV30 and TRBJ2-1; D uncertain. V dropped 5 bases and J dropped 0 bases, with 14 bases sitting between them. The germline V gene encodes CDR1 GTSNPN and CDR2 SVGIG (reference sequence). The CDR3 spans 15 residues. The CDR3 spells CAWSRLRDSYNEQFF. CDR3 in DNA: TGTGCCTGGTCGCGATTACGCGACTCCTACAATGAGCAGTTCTTC.

This rearrangement joins TRBV9 to TRBJ2-2; maybe TRBD2 (6 bases). Germline V gene lookup returns CDR1 SGDLS and CDR2 YYNGEE. The CDR3 sequence is 14 residues long. The V gene lost 5 bases and the J gene lost 1 base, with 9 bases spanning the gap. CDR3 sequence: CASRRDQNTGELFF. Written as DNA, the CDR3 is TGTGCCAGCAGGCGGGACCAGAACACCGGGGAGCTGTTTTTT.

Ten or more counts support this clonotype. This chain uses TRBV6-5 with TRBJ1-2; weak D call: TRBD1 (5 bases). The V end was cut by 2 bases, the J end by 1 base, with 14 bases between. CDR1 is MNHEY, CDR2 SVGAGI, per germline. CDR3 size: 16 residues. The CDR3: CASSYTGRGINYGYTF. In DNA form, the CDR3 reads TGTGCCAGCAGTTACACGGGACGTGGGATTAACTATGGCTACACCTTC.

This clonotype was detected only a few times. The V call is TRBV24-1, the J call TRBJ2-1; perhaps TRBD2 as D (6 bases). This CDR3 is 13 amino acids long. The germline V gene has CDR1 KGHDR and CDR2 SFDVKD. V shed 6 bases and J shed 8 bases, with 13 bases lying between them. This CDR3 reads CATSLTSPDEQFF. The CDR3 bases are TGTGCCACCAGTCTGACTAGTCCCGATGAGCAGTTCTTC.

This clonotype occurred many times. This chain joins TRBV11-2 and TRBJ2-6; no reliable D call. Germline V gene data show CDR1 as SGHAT and CDR2 as FQNNGV. With 5 bases removed from V and 4 bases from J, the gap between germline ends came to 9 bases. The CDR3 consists of 14 residues. The DNA for the CDR3 is TGTGCCAGCAGCCCCGAGCCCGGGGCCAACGTCCTGACTTTC. Protein product: CASSPEPGANVLTF.

This clonotype has more than one count but fewer than ten. The chain couples TRBV2 to TRBJ1-1; possibly TRBD1 for D (6 bases). Germline V lookup: CDR1 SNHLY, CDR2 FYNNEI. V was trimmed by 8 bases and J by 8 bases, leaving 15 bases between them. This CDR3 has 12 amino acids. In DNA form, the CDR3 reads TGTGCCAGCCGCGAAGGGGGTGGGGAAGCTTTCTTT. Protein sequence: CASREGGGEAFF.

The V and J genes are TRBV7-2 and TRBJ2-3; 9 bases fit TRBD1. The CDR3 totals 20 residues. Germline-derived CDR1 and CDR2 are SGHTA and FQGNSA. J was trimmed by 6 bases and V by 2 bases; bases with no gene match: 21. In DNA, the CDR3 is TGTGCCAGCAGCTTACCGCCCCTAACCCGGGACAGGGAATTAGTGGATACGCAGTATTTT. Protein product: CASSLPPLTRDRELVDTQYF.

This clonotype showed up just a few times. The chain links TRBV7-8 to TRBJ2-7, with D possibly TRBD1 on 6 matching bases. This CDR3 comprises 17 residues. In germline, CDR1 is SGHVS, CDR2 FQNEAQ. Trimming pared 0 bases from V and 3 bases from J, leaving 18 bases between. The DNA of the CDR3 is TGTGCCAGCAGCTTAGCGCTGGGGGCAGGGCCGAACTACGAGCAGTACTTC. Protein: CASSLALGAGPNYEQYF.

This clonotype was observed a few times. V usage is TRBV12-3 or TRBV12-4 and J usage is TRBJ2-3; 7 bases are shared with TRBD2. J gave up 6 bases and V 10 bases, and 7 bases lay outside the gene matches. The CDR3 is 12 amino acids. The CDR3, as DNA: TGTGCCACTCAATGGGGGGGGGATACGCAGTATTTT. Encoded protein: CATQWGGDTQYF.

This clonotype was seen more than once but under ten times. This rearrangement joins TRBV19 to TRBJ2-7; D uncertain. The CDR3 sequence is 14 residues long. The germline V gene encodes CDR1 LNHDA and CDR2 SQIVND (reference sequence). Trimming cost V 4 bases and J 5 bases, with 15 bases left between them. The CDR3 region is CASSTTLNTDEQYF. The CDR3 DNA reads as TGTGCCAGTAGTACAACTCTGAACACGGACGAGCAGTACTTC.

This clonotype was recorded many times. The CDR3 here is CASTGNEQYF. CDR3 DNA sequence: TGTGCCAGCACAGGTAACGAGCAGTACTTC. V is TRBV2 and J is TRBJ2-7; D is uncertain. This CDR3 has 10 residues. The V gene's germline CDR1 is SNHLY and CDR2 FYNNEI. The V end lost 7 bases, the J end lost 5 bases, and 6 bases lay between the germline ends.

In this sample, this clonotype turned up many times. The CDR3 reads CAISERGTYEQYF. The CDR3, as DNA: TGTGCCATCAGTGAGAGGGGGACTTACGAGCAGTACTTC. The chain carries TRBV10-3 and TRBJ2-7, with D perhaps given as TRBD1 or TRBD2 (6 bases each). The CDR3 spans 13 residues. Germline V gene lookup returns CDR1 ENHRY and CDR2 SYGVKD. The V end was cut by 2 bases, the J end by 4 bases, with 9 bases between.

This clonotype was seen only a few times. The CDR3 sequence is CASSGQYNSPLHF. The CDR3 nucleotides are TGTGCCAGCAGCGGGCAGTATAATTCACCCCTCCACTTT. The chain employs TRBV2 and TRBJ1-6; no definite D call. The germline V gene encodes CDR1 SNHLY and CDR2 FYNNEI. The CDR3 length is 13 residues. V lost 6 bases, J lost 4 bases, and 7 bases lay in between. Full variable domain (rest looked up from reference TRBV2 and TRBJ1-6): EPEVTQTPSHQVTQMGQEVILRCVPISNHLYFYWYRQILGQKVEFLVSFYNNEISEKSEIFDDQFSVERPDGSNFTLKIRSTKLEDSAMYFCASSGQYNSPLHFGNGTRLTVT.

This clonotype was seen more than once but under ten times. The chain joins TRBV11-3 to TRBJ1-6; D perhaps matches TRBD1 (6 bases). The germline V gene encodes CDR1 SGHNT and CDR2 YENEEA. The CDR3 contains 15 residues. Trimming took off 6 bases at V and 1 base at J, with 10 bases between the two ends. The CDR3 is CASSSTGSYNSPLHF. The DNA of the CDR3 is TGTGCCAGCAGTTCGACAGGATCCTATAATTCACCCCTCCACTTT.

This clonotype was seen repeatedly, ten times or more. The V gene is TRBV7-2, the J gene TRBJ2-1, with a weak D call TRBD1 (6 bases). Trimming left V 5 bases short and J 7 bases short, with 21 bases between. The CDR3 consists of 16 residues. The germline CDR1 and CDR2 sequences are SGHTA and FQGNSA. The CDR3 DNA follows: TGTGCCAGCAGCCTAAGACAGAAAGGGGGAAATAATGAGCAGTTCTTC. Translation: CASSLRQKGGNNEQFF.

This clonotype came up a few times. The gene calls are TRBV6-5 and TRBJ2-3, with TRBD1 identical over 8 bases. The junction had 5 bases not matched to a gene; V was cut back by 0 bases and J by 0 bases. Germline V gives CDR1 MNHEY, CDR2 SVGAGI. The CDR3 is 17 amino acids. The CDR3 sequence is CASSYSPGQASTDTQYF. CDR3 coding DNA: TGTGCCAGCAGTTACTCTCCGGGACAGGCTAGCACAGATACGCAGTATTTT.

This clonotype was counted many times. The V gene is TRBV12-3 or TRBV12-4, the J gene TRBJ1-1, with a tentative D call TRBD1 (5 bases). Trimming took 4 bases from V and 7 from J, leaving 16 bases between them. The CDR3 is 14 amino acids. The CDR3 DNA follows: TGTGCCAGCAGTTGGACGGGACGGACCTTTGAAGCTTTCTTT. Protein: CASSWTGRTFEAFF.

This clonotype was seen more than once but under ten times. V usage is TRBV12-3 or TRBV12-4 and J usage is TRBJ2-2; 8 nucleotides match TRBD2. After removal of 5 bases from V and 3 bases from J, the junction contained 5 bases not matched to a gene. The length of the CDR3 is 15 residues. The CDR3 region has the DNA TGTGCCAGCAGTAGAGCGGGAGTGTACACCGGGGAGCTGTTTTTT. It translates to CASSRAGVYTGELFF.

This clonotype has at least ten counts. The genes are TRBV12-3 or TRBV12-4 and TRBJ1-3; D unresolved. The V end lost 6 bases, the J end lost 0 bases, and 9 bases lay between the germline ends. The length of the CDR3 is 14 residues. The CDR3 spells CASSRRGSGNTIYF. The DNA of the CDR3 is TGTGCCAGCAGCAGACGGGGCTCTGGAAACACCATATATTTT.

The gene calls are TRBV20-1 and TRBJ2-1; 11 bases align to TRBD2. Germline V lookup: CDR1 DFQATT, CDR2 SNEGSKA (reference sequence). Unmatched junction bases numbered 8, after V lost 3 bases and J lost 4 bases. The CDR3 is 16 residues long. The CDR3 nucleotides read TGCAGTGCTAGTCCCCGCGGGACTAGCGGATACAATGAGCAGTTCTTC. It specifies CSASPRGTSGYNEQFF.

The V and J genes are TRBV9 and TRBJ1-2; 10 positions match TRBD1. The germline V gene has CDR1 SGDLS and CDR2 YYNGEE. The V and J ends lost 2 bases and 4 bases, in that order; junction bases with no gene match: 5. The CDR3 is 15 residues long. CDR3 protein: CASSVETGGSYGYTF. CDR3 DNA sequence: TGTGCCAGCAGCGTTGAGACAGGGGGCAGCTATGGCTACACCTTC.

The chain combines TRBV4-1 with TRBJ1-4; D remains unclear. Trimming cost V 8 bases and J 0 bases, with 7 bases left between them. CDR1 and CDR2 (germline): MGHRA, YSYEKL. The CDR3 sequence is 13 residues long. CDR3 nucleotides: TGCGCCAGCCGTTCTGCAACTAATGAAAAACTGTTTTTT. Its translation is CASRSATNEKLFF.

The CDR3 DNA sequence: TGTGCCAGCAGCTTAGGGCCTGGACGGTCTTACAATGAGCAGTTCTTC. It specifies CASSLGPGRSYNEQFF. The genes are TRBV7-9 and TRBJ2-1; no reliable D call. The CDR3 has 16 amino acids. Between the trimmed V and J ends, which lost 1 base and 4 bases, there was a span of 14 bases. Germline CDR1 SEHNR, CDR2 FQNEAQ (reference sequence).

The gene calls are TRBV5-1 and TRBJ2-1, with TRBD2 matching 11 bases. The J segment lost 7 bases and the V segment lost 3 bases, leaving 9 bases of the junction unmatched. From germline, CDR1 is SGHRS and CDR2 YFSETQ. The CDR3 sequence is 16 residues long. The chain's CDR3 is CASSSGLADPQNEQFF. For the CDR3, the DNA is TGCGCCAGCAGCTCGGGACTAGCGGATCCTCAAAATGAGCAGTTCTTC.

This clonotype was observed many times. The chain recombines TRBV7-2 with TRBJ2-7, with D unresolved. Germline loops: CDR1 SGHTA, CDR2 FQGNSA. V was cut by 5 bases and J by 4 bases, with 15 bases left in between. The CDR3 has 14 residues. The DNA of the CDR3 is TGTGCCAGCAGCCCCCCCAGCTCTATATACGAGCAGTACTTC. This gives the protein CASSPPSSIYEQYF.

The V gene is TRBV5-6, the J gene TRBJ2-7, with 8 bases aligning to TRBD2. The germline V gene encodes CDR1 SGHDT and CDR2 YYEEEE. The V segment lost 4 bases and the J segment 1 base; nucleotides outside the gene matches: 7. The CDR3 length is 15 residues. Written as DNA, the CDR3 is TGTGCCAGCAGCAAACTAGCGGCACTTTCCTACGAGCAGTACTTC. Amino acids: CASSKLAALSYEQYF.

Only a few counts were recorded for this clonotype. The gene calls are TRBV28 and TRBJ2-1, with 10 nucleotides matching TRBD2. CDR3 length: 15 amino acids. The germline gives CDR1 MDHEN, CDR2 SYDVKM. V trimming: 7 bases; J trimming: 1 base; junction bases outside the gene matches: 4. The CDR3 protein is CASTPGLASYNEQFF. CDR3 DNA: TGTGCCAGCACACCGGGACTAGCGTCCTACAATGAGCAGTTCTTC.